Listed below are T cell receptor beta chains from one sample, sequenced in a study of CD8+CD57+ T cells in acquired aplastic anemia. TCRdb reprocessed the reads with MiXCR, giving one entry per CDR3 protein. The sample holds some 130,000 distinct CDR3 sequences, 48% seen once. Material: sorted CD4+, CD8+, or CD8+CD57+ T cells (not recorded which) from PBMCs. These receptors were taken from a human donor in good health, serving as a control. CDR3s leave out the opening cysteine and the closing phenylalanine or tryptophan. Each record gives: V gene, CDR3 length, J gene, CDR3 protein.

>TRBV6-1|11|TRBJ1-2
ASSEFRDYGYT
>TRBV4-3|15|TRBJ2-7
ASSQDYSGGRSGEQY
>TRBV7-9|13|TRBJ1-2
ASSQFPGYDYGYT
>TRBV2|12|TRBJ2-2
ASSLMRGTGELF
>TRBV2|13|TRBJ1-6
ASSEAGAHNSPLH
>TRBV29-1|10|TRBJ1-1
SVKSRRGEAF
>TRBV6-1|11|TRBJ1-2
ASSQVGTGGYT
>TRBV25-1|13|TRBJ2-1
ASSEASGGAREQF
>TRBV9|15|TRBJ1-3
ASSVDGRSTSGNTIY
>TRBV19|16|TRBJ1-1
ASSIGDRGPRTNTEAF
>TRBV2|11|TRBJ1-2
ASSSKWVDGYT
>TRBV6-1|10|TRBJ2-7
AGGQGVMEQY
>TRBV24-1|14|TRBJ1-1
ATSDLKGQGRTEAF
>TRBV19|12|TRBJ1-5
ASSPGVRGQPQH
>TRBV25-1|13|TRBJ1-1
ASSEGWGSMTEAF
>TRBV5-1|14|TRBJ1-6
ASSLEGGTGNSPLH
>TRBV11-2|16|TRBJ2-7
ASSIATSGDLSSYEQY
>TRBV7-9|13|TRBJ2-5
ASSLGPGRKETQY
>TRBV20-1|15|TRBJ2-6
SARDAGGSSGANVLT
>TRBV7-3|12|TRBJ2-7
ASSLTGLAVEQY
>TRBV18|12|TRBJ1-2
ASSQRELDYGYT
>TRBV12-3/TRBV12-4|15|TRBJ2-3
ASSRLSWRAFTDTQY
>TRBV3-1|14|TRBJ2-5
ASRHMLAAGRETQY
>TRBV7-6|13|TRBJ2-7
ASSLEERQGNEQY
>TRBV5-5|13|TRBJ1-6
ASSSRGINNSPLH
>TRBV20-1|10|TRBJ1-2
SALMAVYGYT
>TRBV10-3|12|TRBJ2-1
AISISGGSNEQF
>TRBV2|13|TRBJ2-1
ASSEAIRWGNEQF
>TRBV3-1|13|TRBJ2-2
ASSLGSGDTGELF
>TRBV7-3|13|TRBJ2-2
ASRPGQGRAGELF
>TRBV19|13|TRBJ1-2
ASSTPQGRNYGYT
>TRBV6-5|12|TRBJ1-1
ASSYRFDSTEAF
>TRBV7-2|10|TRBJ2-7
ASSLDTYEQY
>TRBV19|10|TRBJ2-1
ASSMSGNEQF
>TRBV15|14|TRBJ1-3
ATSRDRFESGNTIY
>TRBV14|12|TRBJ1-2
ASSLDGHVGDYT
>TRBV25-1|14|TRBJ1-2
ASSLNSGTAFGGYT
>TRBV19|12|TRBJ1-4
ASSGDRGNEKLF
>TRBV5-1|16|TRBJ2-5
ASSLVFGTSGGAGTQY
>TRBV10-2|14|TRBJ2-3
ASRTSGGDPTDTQY
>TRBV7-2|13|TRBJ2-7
ASSSRVQRDYEQY
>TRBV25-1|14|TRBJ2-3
ASSLTGRGGTDTQY
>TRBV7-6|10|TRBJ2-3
ASGSITDTQY
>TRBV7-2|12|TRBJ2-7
ASSPRQGSYEQY
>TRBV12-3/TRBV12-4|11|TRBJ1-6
ASSLQGNSPLH
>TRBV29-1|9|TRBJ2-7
SVQTVYEQY
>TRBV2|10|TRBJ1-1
ASGDSNTEAF
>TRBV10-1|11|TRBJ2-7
ASPGQGVTEQY
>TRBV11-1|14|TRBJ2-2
ASSLGWGDNTGELF
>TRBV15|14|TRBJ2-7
ATSREKQGSSYEQY
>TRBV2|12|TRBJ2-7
ASIFRTGYYEQY
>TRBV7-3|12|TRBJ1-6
ASSLAGSNSPLH
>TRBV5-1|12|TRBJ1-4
ASSQGQGGEKLF
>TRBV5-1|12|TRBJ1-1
ASSLRGDVTEAF
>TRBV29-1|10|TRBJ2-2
SVDRGTGELF
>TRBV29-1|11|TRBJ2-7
SVPGQGIYERY
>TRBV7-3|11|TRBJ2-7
ASSPPSSYEQY
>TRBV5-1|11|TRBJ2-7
ASSLDSTYEQY
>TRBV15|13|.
ATSGAGGPSYEQY